The clone carrying this TCR beta chain turned up a few times. These data come from a study of T cells after yellow fever vaccination. TCRdb reanalysed the 5' RACE reads using MiXCR and keeps one entry per CDR3 protein. The profile shows around 200,000 distinct CDR3 sequences, 11% of them singletons. Germline V gene sequence: CDR1 LGHDT, CDR2 YNNKEL (reference sequence). V dropped 0 bases and J dropped 6 bases, with 11 bases sitting between them. The CDR3 runs 14 residues. The origin of this receptor is a man between 18 and 35 years old who received the YFV17D yellow fever vaccine. The specimen comprised CD8+ T cells sorted from PBMCs, sampled 15 days after the yellow fever booster vaccination. The rearrangement joins TRBV3-1 to TRBJ1-2, with D perhaps matching TRBD1 (6 bases). The CDR3 DNA reads TGTGCCAGCAGCCAAGATCTGGCAGGGGATGGCTACACCTTC. The encoded protein is CASSQDLAGDGYTF.